This T cell receptor (beta chain) originates from a study of cytomegalovirus exposure and HLA in healthy donors. Across the study: About 82 million unique TCRs from HLA-typed donors were held in an early release of data.

The V gene lost 3 bases and the J gene lost 0 bases, with 9 bases spanning the gap. This CDR3 has 15 residues. Per the germline V gene, CDR1 is MNHNY and CDR2 is SVGAGI (reference sequence). Study-wide findings and caveats: TCR association rates varied by HLA locus in a later analysis, with DRB1 highest and HLA-C lowest. Being indistinguishable, some V segments were excluded, TRBV6-2 and TRBV6-3 among them. In an earlier analysis, productive rearrangement rates for most beta V segments clustered near 87% or 30%.

The PCR used 60 Vbeta and 13 Jbeta primers. Assay used: immunoSEQ multiplex PCR; TCRdb lists only in-frame clones, some missing. Altogether roughly 150,000 clones are present, roughly 80% being singletons, with the ten largest covering about 11%. Only one count was recorded for this clone. The antigen is undetermined. Sequencing was done on a sample of PBMCs. The receptor's source is a man in his late teens or twenties in good health and CMV-seropositive. This chain uses TRBV6-6 with TRBJ2-1, with a weak D call TRBD2 (5 bases). For the CDR3, the DNA is TGTGCCAGCAGTTATGAGGGTGGCTCCTACAATGAGCAGTTCTTC. This sequence encodes CASSYEGGSYNEQFF.